This T cell receptor beta chain was captured by sequencing in a study of cytomegalovirus exposure and HLA in healthy donors. Across the whole study: The Caucasian-associated ancestry cluster contained more than 75% of the approximately 400 genotyped donors. Study findings and constraints: Clonal expansion, a later analysis showed, was greater in HLA-associated TCR beta chains than in equally common others. Later, TCR association rates were found to vary by HLA locus, highest for DRB1 and lowest for HLA-C.

Primers: 60 Vbeta forward and 13 Jbeta reverse. Assay: immunoSEQ multiplex PCR; the TCRdb copy retains only in-frame clones and omits some. The clone table shows 65,000 to 95,000 clones, with the ten largest holding about 4.2%. Trimming removed 0 bases from V and 2 bases from J, with 12 bases in between. This CDR3 has 15 amino acids. CDR1 is SGHRS, CDR2 YFSETQ, per germline. Points on this clone: Its target is not known.

The clonotype comes from a man aged 30 to 45 in good health and CMV-seronegative. The chain uses TRBV5-1 and TRBJ2-7; the D gene is possibly TRBD1 (6 bases). Sequencing input: PBMCs. The CDR3 here is CASSLGVRGPYEQYF. Here the CDR3 DNA reads TGCGCCAGCAGCTTGGGGGTCAGGGGTCCCTACGAGCAGTACTTC. The full variable domain, rest sourced from reference TRBV5-1 and TRBJ2-7, is KAGVTQTPRYLIKTRGQQVTLSCSPISGHRSVSWYQQTPGQGLQFLFEYFSETQRNKGNFPGRFSGRQFSNSRSEMNVSTLELGDSALYLCASSLGVRGPYEQYFGPGTRLTVT.